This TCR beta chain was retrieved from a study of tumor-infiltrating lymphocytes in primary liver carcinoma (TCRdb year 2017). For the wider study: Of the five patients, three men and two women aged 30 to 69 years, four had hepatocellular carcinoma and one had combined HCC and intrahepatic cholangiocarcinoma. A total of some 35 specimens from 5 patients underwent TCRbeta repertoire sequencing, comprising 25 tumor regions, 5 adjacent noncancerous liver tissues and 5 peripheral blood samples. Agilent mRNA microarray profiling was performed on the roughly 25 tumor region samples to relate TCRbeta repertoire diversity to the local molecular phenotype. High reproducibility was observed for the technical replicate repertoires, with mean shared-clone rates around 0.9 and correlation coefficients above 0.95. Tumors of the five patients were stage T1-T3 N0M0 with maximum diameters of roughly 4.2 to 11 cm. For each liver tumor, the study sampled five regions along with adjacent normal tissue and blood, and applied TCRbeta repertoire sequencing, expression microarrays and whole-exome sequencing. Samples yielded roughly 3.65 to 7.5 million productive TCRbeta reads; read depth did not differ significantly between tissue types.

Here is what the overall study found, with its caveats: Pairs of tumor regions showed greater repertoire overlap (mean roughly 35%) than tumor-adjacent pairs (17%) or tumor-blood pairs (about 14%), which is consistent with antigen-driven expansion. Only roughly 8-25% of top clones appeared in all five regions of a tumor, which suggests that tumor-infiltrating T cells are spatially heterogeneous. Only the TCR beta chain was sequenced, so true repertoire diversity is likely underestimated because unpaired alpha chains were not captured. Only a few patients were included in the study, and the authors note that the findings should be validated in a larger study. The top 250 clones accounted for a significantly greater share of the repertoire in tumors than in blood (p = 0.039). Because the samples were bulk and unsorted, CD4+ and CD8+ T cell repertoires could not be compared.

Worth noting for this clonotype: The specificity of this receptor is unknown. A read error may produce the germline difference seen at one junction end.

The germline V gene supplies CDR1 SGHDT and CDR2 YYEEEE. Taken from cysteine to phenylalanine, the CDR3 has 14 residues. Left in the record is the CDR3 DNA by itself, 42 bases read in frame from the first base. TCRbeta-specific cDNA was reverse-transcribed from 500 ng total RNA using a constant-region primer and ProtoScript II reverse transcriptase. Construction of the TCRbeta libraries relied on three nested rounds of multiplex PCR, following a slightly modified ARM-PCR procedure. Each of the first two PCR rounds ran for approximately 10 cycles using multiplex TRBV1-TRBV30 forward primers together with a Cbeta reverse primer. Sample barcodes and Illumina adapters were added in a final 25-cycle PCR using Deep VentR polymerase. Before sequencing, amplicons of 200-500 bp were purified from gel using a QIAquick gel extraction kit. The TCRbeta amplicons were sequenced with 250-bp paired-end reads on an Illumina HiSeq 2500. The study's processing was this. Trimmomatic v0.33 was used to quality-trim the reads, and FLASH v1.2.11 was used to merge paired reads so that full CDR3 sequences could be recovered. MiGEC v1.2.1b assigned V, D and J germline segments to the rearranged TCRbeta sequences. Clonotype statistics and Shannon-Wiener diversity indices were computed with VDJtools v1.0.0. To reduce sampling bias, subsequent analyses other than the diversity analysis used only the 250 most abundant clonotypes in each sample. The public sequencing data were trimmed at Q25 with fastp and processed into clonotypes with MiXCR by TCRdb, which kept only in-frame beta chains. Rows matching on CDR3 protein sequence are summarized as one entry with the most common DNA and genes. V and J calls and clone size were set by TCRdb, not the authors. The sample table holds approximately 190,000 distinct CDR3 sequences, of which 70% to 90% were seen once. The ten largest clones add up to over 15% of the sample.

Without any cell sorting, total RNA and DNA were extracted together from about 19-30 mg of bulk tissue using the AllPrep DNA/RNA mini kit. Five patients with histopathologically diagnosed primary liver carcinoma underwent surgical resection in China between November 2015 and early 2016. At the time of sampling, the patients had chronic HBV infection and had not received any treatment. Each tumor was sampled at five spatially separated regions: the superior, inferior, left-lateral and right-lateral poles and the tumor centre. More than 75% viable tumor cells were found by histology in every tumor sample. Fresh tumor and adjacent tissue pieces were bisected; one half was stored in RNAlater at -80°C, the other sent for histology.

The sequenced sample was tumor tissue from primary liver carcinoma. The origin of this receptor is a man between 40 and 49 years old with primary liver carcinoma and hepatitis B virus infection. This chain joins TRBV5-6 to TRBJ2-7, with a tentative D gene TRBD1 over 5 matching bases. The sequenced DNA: TGTGCCAGCATCCGGACACCGAGCTCCTACGAGCACTACTTC. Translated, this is CASIRTPSSYEHYF.